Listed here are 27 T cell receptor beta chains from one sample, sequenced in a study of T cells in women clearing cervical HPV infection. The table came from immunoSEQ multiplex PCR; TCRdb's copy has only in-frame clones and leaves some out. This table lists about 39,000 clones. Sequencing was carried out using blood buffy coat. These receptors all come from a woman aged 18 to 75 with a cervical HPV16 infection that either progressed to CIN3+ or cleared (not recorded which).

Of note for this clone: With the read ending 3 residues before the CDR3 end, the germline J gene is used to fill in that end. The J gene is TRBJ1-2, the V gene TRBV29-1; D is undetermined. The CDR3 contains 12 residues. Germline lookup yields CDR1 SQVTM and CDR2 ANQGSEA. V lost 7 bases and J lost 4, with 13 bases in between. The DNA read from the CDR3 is TGCAGCGCCCTAAGCCTTACCTATGGC. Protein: CSALSLTYG. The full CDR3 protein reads CSALSLTYGYTF.

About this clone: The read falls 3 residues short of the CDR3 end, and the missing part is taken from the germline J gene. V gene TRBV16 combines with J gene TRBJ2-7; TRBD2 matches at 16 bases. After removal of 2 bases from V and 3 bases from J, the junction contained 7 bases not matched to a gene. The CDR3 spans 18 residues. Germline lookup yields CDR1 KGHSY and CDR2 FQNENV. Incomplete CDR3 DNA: TGTGCCAGCAGCCAACCCACGGGACTAGCGGGGGGGCACTACGAG. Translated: CASSQPTGLAGGHYE. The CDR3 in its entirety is CASSQPTGLAGGHYEQYF.

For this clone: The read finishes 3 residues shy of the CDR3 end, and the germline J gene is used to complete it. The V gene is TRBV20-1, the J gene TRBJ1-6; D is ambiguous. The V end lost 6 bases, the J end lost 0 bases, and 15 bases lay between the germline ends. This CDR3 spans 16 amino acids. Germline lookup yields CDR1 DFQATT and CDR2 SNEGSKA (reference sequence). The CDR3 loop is CSAPSGGSSYNSPLHF. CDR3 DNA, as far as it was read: TGCAGTGCCCCGAGTGGCGGGAGCTCCTATAATTCACCC.

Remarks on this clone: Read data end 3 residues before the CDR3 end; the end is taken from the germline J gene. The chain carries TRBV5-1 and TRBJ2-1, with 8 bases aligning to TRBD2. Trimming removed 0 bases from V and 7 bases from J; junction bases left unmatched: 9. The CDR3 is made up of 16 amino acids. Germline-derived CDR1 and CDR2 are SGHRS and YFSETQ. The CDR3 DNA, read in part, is TGCGCCAGCAGCTTGGTAGCGGGGTCCGTTGGGAATGAG. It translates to CASSLVAGSVGNE. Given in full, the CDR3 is CASSLVAGSVGNEQFF.

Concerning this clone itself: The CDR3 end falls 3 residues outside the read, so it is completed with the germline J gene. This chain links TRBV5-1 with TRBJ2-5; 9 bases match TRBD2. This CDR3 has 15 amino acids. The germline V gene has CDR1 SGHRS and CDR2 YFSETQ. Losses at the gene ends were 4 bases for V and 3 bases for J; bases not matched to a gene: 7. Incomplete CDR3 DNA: TGCGCCAGCAGCGTGACTAGCGGTATGGAAGAGACC. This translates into CASSVTSGMEET. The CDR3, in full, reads CASSVTSGMEETQYF.

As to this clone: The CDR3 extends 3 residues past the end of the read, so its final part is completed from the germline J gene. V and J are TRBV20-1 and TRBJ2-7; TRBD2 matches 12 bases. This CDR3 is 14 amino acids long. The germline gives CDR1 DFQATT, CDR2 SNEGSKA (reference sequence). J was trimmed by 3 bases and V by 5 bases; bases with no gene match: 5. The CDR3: CSALPGLAGYEQYF. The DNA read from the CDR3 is TGCAGTGCTCTACCGGGACTAGCGGGCTACGAG.

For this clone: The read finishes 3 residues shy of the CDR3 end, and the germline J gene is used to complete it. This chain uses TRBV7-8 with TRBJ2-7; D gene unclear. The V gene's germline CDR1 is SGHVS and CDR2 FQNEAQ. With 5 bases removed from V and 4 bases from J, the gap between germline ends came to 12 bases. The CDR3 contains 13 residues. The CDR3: CASSASPVYEQYF. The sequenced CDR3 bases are TGTGCCAGCAGCGCCTCCCCAGTTTACGAG. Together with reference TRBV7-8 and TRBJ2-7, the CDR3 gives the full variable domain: GAGVSQSPRYKVAKRGQDVALRCDPISGHVSLFWYQQALGQGPEFLTYFQNEAQLDKSGLPSDRFFAERPEGSVSTLKIQRTQQEDSAVYLCASSASPVYEQYFGPGTRLTVT.

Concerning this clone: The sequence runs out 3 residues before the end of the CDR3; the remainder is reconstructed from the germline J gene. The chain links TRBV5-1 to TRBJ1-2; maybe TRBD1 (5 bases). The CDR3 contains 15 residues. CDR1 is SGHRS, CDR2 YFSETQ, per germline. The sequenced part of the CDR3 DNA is TGCGCCAGCAGCTCGGGAGTGGACACCAAGGGGAGC. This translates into CASSSGVDTKGS. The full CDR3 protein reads CASSSGVDTKGSYTF.

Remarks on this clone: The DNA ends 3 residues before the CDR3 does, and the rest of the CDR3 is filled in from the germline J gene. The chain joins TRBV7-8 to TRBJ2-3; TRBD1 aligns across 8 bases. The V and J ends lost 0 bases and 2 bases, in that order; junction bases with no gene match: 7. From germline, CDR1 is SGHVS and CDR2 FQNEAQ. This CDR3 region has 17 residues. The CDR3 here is CASSLAWTGSFTDTQYF. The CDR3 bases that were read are TGTGCCAGCAGCTTAGCATGGACAGGGAGTTTCACAGATACG.

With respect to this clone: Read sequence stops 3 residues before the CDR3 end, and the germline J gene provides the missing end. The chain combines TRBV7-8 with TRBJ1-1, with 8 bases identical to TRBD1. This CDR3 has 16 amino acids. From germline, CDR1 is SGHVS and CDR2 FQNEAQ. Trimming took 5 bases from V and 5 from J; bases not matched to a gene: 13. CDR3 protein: CASSPNPDRGRTEAFF. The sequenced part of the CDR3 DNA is TGTGCCAGCAGCCCTAACCCCGACAGGGGACGAACTGAA.

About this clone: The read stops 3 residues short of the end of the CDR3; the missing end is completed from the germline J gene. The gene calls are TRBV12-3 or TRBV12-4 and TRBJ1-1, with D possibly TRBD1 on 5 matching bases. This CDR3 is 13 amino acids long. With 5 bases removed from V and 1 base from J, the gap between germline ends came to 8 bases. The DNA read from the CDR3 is TGTGCCAGCAGTGTACAGGCGAACACTGAA. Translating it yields CASSVQANTE. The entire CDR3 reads CASSVQANTEAFF.

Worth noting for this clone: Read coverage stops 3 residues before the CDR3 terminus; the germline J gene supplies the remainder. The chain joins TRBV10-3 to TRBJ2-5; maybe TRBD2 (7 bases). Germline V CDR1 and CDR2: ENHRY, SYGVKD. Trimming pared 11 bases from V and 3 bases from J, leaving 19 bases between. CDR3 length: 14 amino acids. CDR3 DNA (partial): TGTGCCTCCCGGGGGGCCCCGAGGGAAGAGACC. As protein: CASRGAPREET. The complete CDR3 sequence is CASRGAPREETQYF.

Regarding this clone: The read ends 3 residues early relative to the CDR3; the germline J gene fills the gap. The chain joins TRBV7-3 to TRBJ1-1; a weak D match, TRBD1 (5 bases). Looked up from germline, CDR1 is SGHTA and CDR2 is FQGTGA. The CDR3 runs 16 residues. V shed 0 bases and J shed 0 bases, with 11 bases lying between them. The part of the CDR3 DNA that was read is TGTGCCAGCAGCTTAACCGCTGCGACAGTGAACACTGAA. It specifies CASSLTAATVNTE. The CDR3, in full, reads CASSLTAATVNTEAFF.

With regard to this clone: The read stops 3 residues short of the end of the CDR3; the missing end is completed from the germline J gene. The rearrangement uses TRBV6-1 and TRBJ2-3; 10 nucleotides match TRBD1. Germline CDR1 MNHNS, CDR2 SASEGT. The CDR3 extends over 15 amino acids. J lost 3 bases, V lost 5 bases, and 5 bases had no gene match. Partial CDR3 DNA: TGTGCCAGCAGTAAAGGACAGGGGGAAACAGATACG. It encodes CASSKGQGETDT. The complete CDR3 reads CASSKGQGETDTQYF.

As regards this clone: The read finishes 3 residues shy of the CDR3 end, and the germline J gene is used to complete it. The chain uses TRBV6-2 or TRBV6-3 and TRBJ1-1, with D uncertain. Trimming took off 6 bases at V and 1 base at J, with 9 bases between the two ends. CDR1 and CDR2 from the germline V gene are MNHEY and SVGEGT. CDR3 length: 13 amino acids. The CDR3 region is CASSLDKNTEAFF. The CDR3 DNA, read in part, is TGTGCCAGCAGCCTTGACAAGAACACTGAA.

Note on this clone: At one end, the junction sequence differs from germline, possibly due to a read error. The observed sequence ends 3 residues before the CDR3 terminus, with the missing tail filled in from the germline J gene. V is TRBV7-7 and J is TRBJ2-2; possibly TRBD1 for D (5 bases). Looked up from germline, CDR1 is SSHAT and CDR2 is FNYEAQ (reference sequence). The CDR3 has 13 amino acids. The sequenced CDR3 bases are TGTGCTAGCAGCCAAGAAGGGGCCGGGGAG. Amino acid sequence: CASSQEGAGE. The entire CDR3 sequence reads CASSQEGAGELFF.

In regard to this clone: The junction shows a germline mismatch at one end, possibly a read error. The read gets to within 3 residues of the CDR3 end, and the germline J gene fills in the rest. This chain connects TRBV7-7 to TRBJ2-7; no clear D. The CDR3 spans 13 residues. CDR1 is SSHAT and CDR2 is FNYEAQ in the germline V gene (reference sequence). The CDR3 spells CASSLGSPYEQYF. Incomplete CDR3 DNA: TGTGCTAGCAGCTTAGGCAGTCCCTACGAG.

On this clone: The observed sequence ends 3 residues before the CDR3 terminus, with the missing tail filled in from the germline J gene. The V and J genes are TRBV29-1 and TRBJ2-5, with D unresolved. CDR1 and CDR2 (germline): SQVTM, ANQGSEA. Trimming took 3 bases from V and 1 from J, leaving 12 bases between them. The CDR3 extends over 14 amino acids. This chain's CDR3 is CSVDLMGTQETQYF. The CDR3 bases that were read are TGCAGCGTTGATCTAATGGGCACCCAAGAGACC.

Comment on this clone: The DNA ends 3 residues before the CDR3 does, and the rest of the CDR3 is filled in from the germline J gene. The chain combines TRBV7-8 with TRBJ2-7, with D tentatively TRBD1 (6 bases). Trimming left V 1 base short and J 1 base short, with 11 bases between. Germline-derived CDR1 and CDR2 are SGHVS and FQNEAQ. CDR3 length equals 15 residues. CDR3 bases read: TGTGCCAGCAGCTTAGTAGTTCAGGGGTCCTACGAG. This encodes CASSLVVQGSYE. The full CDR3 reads CASSLVVQGSYEQYF. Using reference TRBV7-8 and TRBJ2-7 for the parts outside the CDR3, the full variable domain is GAGVSQSPRYKVAKRGQDVALRCDPISGHVSLFWYQQALGQGPEFLTYFQNEAQLDKSGLPSDRFFAERPEGSVSTLKIQRTQQEDSAVYLCASSLVVQGSYEQYFGPGTRLTVT.

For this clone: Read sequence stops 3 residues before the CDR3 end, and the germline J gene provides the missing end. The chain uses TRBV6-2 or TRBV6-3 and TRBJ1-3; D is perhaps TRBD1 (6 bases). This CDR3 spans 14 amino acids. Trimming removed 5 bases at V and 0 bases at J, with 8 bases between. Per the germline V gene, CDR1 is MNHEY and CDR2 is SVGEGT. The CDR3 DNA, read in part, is TGTGCCAGCAGTCAGGGGAGCTCTGGAAACACC. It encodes CASSQGSSGNT. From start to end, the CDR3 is CASSQGSSGNTIYF.

CDR3 bases read: TGCGCCAGCACCACGGGACAGGGCTTAAACACC. It specifies CASTTGQGLNT. The entire CDR3 reads CASTTGQGLNTIYF. This sequence joins TRBV4-1 and TRBJ1-3; 9 bases align to TRBD1. The CDR3 end lies 3 residues beyond the end of the read and is filled in from the germline J gene. Trimming removed 7 bases from V and 6 bases from J; junction bases left unmatched: 7. This CDR3 is 14 amino acids long. Per germline, CDR1 MGHRA and CDR2 YSYEKL.

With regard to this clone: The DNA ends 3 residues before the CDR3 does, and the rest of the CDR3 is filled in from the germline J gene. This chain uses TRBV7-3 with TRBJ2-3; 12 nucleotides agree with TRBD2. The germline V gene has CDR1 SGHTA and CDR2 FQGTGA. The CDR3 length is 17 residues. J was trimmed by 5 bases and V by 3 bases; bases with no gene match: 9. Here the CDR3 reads CASSFLLAGGKGDTQYF. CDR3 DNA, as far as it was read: TGTGCCAGCAGCTTCCTACTAGCGGGGGGCAAAGGAGATACG.

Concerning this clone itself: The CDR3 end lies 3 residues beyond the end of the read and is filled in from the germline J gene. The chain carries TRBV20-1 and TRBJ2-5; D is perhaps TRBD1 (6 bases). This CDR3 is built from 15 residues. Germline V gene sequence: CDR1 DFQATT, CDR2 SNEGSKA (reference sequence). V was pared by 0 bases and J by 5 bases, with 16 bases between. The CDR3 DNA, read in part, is TGCAGTGCTAGAGATAGTGGGACAACGGGTGAGACC. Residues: CSARDSGTTGET. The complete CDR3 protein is CSARDSGTTGETQYF.

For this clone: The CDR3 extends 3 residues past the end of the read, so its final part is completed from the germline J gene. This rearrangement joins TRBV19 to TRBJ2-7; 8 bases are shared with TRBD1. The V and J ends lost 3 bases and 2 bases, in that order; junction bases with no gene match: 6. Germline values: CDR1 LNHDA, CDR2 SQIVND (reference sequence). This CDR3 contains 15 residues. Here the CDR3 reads CASSIGQGGTYEQYF. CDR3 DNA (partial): TGTGCCAGTAGTATCGGACAGGGAGGTACCTACGAG.

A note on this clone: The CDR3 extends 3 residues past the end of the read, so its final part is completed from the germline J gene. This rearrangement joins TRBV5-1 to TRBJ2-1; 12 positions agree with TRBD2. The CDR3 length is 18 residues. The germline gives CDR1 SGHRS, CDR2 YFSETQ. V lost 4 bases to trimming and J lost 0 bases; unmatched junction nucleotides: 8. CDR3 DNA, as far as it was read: TGCGCCAGCAGCCCCGGGACTAGCGGGTCTTACTCCTACAATGAG. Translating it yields CASSPGTSGSYSYNE. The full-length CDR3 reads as CASSPGTSGSYSYNEQFF.

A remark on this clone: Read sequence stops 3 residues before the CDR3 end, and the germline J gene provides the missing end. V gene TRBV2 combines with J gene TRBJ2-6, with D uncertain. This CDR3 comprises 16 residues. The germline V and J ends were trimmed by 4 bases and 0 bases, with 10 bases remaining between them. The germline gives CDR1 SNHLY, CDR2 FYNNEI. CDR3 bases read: TGTGCCAGCAGTGCTAGTCAGCTCTCTGGGGCCAACGTC. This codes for CASSASQLSGANV. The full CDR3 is CASSASQLSGANVLTF.

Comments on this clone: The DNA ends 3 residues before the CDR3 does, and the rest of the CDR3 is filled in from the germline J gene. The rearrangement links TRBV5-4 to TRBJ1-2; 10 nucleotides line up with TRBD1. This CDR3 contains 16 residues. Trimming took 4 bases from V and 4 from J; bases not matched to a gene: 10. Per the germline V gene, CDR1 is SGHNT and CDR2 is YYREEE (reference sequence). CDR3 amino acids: CASSRDRGPGVYGYTF. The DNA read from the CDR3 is TGTGCCAGCAGCAGGGACAGGGGCCCGGGGGTCTATGGC.